This TCR beta chain was found in a study of cytomegalovirus exposure and HLA in healthy donors. General study points: Researchers counted 180 or so TCR beta chains as cytomegalovirus-associated. Usually a TCR sequence was rare, but some public TCRs were found in many donors. Further analysis, carried out later, found HLA-associated TCR beta chains more clonally expanded than equally common other chains.

V gave up 0 bases and J gave up 14 bases, with 17 bases separating them. CDR3 size: 13 residues. Germline V gene lookup returns CDR1 GTSNPN and CDR2 SVGIG (reference sequence). Turning to this clone: The antigen remains unidentified.

In the PCR, 60 Vbeta and 13 Jbeta primers were used. Repertoires were generated with immunoSEQ multiplex PCR, while TCRdb's copy carries only in-frame clones and drops some. This sample has roughly 80,000 clones, with about 75% found just once. Source material: PBMCs. The V call is TRBV30, the J call TRBJ2-1; a possible D gene is TRBD2 (6 bases). The origin of this receptor is a man aged 55 to 70 in good health and CMV-seropositive. The CDR3 here is CAWSVGGIREKFF. The DNA of the CDR3 is TGTGCCTGGAGTGTCGGCGGGATCCGGGAAAAGTTCTTC. Complete variable domain (other parts from reference TRBV30 and TRBJ2-1): SQTIHQWPATLVQPVGSPLSLECTVEGTSNPNLYWYRQAAGRGLQLLFYSVGIGQISSEVPQNLSASRPQDRQFILSSKKLLLSDSGFYLCAWSVGGIREKFFGPGTRLTVL.